The T cell receptor beta chain under discussion was sequenced for a study of T-cell memory formation after mild COVID-19. Study-level results: Some SARS-CoV-2-responding clones were already detected in memory before infection. Clones that contracted from day 15 to 85 had balanced CD4/CD8; later expanders were CD4+ biased.

Germline V gene lookup returns CDR1 SGHVS and CDR2 FQNEAQ. CDR3 size: 18 residues. V shed 0 bases, J shed 0 bases, and the junction held 7 bases outside the gene matches. TCRdb redid the calling of the 5' RACE reads with MiXCR, one entry per CDR3 protein. The profile shows 350,000 to 550,000 distinct CDR3 sequences, about 20% of them singletons. A note on this clonotype: Its antigen is unknown.

This chain joins TRBV7-8 and TRBJ2-3, with TRBD2 identical over 9 bases. The receptor was derived from a young man who had mild COVID-19 (a few samples of this study predate the infection). Cell type and time point are not known. Sequences were obtained from PBMCs or a T cell subset sorted from them (not recorded which). CDR3 in amino acids: CASSLAAGGGLSTDTQYF. The CDR3 DNA is TGTGCCAGCAGCTTAGCAGCGGGGGGCGGACTTAGCACAGATACGCAGTATTTT.